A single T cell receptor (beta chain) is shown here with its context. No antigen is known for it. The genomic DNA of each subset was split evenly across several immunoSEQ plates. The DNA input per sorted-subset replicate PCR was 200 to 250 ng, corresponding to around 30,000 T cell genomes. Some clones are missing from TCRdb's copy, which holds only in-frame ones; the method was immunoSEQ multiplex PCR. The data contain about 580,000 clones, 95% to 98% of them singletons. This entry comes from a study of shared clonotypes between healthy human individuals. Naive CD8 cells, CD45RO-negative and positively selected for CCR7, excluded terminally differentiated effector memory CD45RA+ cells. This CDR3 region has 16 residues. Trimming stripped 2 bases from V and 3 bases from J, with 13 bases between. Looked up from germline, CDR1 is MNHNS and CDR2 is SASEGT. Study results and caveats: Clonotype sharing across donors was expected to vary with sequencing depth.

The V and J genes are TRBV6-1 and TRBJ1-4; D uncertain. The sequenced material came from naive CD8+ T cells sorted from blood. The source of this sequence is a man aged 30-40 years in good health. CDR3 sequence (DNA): TGTGCCAGCAGTGAATTTTCGGGGAGTTCTAATGAAAAACTGTTTTTT. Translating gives CASSEFSGSSNEKLFF.